These 13 T cell receptor beta chains were all obtained from the same sample, sequenced in a study of shared clonotypes between healthy human individuals. Naive CD8 cells lacked CD45RO and underwent positive selection for CCR7, leaving out terminally differentiated effector memory CD45RA+ cells. Some clones are missing from TCRdb's copy, which holds only in-frame ones; the method was immunoSEQ multiplex PCR. The data show hundreds of thousands of clones, about 95% seen once. Source material: naive CD8+ T cells sorted from blood. The source is a woman aged 25 to 39 in good health.

The chain's CDR3 is CASSPGWTGVGNTIYF. The CDR3 DNA reads as TGTGCCAGCAGCCCAGGGTGGACAGGGGTTGGAAACACCATATATTTT. The V and J genes are TRBV7-9 and TRBJ1-3; 9 bases fit TRBD1. Germline CDR1 reads SEHNR; CDR2 reads FQNEAQ (reference sequence). This CDR3 is 16 amino acids long. J lost 3 bases, V lost 5 bases, and 8 bases had no gene match.

About this clone: Other DNA sequences from this sample encode an identical CDR3 as well. The chain carries TRBV11-2 and TRBJ2-2; D not certain. V dropped 2 bases and J dropped 1 base, with 5 bases sitting between them. CDR3 size: 14 residues. CDR1 and CDR2 (germline): SGHAT, FQNNGV. The CDR3 DNA follows: TGTGCCAGCAGCTTAAGGCGGAACACCGGGGAGCTGTTTTTT. This codes for CASSLRRNTGELFF. Filled out from reference TRBV11-2 and TRBJ2-2, the complete variable domain reads EAGVAQSPRYKIIEKRQSVAFWCNPISGHATLYWYQQILGQGPKLLIQFQNNGVVDDSQLPKDRFSAERLKGVDSTLKIQPAKLEDSAVYLCASSLRRNTGELFFGEGSRLTVL.

The J gene is TRBJ2-7, the V gene TRBV27; D call uncertain. The CDR3 is 15 amino acids. The V gene lost 4 bases and the J gene lost 5 bases, with 18 bases spanning the gap. From germline, CDR1 is MNHEY and CDR2 SMNVEV (reference sequence). CDR3 DNA: TGTGCCAGCAGTTGGAATATTAAGCGTTTAGACGAGCAGTACTTC. It codes for CASSWNIKRLDEQYF.

This chain links TRBV19 with TRBJ2-7; D remains ambiguous. Germline-derived CDR1 and CDR2 are LNHDA and SQIVND (reference sequence). V lost 8 bases and J 0 bases, leaving 14 bases between the germline ends. The CDR3 runs 14 residues. The CDR3 DNA follows: TGTGCCAGTGCATCTGCCTCGAGCTCCTACGAGCAGTACTTC. Translating gives CASASASSSYEQYF.

This clone was counted a single time. At one end, the junction sequence differs from germline, possibly due to a read error. CDR3 nucleotide sequence: TGTGCCAGCAGCTCAAGAGGGCTTTTT. It encodes CASSSRGLF. The rearrangement uses TRBV7-9 and TRBJ1-4; D not resolved. The germline V gene has CDR1 SEHNR and CDR2 FQNEAQ (reference sequence). CDR3 size: 9 residues.

This sequence joins TRBV7-9 and TRBJ2-1, with a weak D call TRBD1 (6 bases). This CDR3 has 11 residues. Per germline, CDR1 SEHNR and CDR2 FQNEAQ (reference sequence). V was pared by 5 bases and J by 9 bases, with 8 bases between. Here the CDR3 DNA reads TGTGCCAGCAGCACAGGGAGTGAGCAGTTCTTC. The encoded protein is CASSTGSEQFF.

This clone appeared a single time. The rearrangement joins TRBV7-8 to TRBJ2-7, with D possibly matching TRBD2 (5 bases). The CDR3 covers 14 residues. Germline values: CDR1 SGHVS, CDR2 FQNEAQ. V shed 7 bases and J shed 2 bases, with 15 bases lying between them. This chain's CDR3 is CASTLFDGAYEQYF. The CDR3 nucleotides are TGTGCCAGCACCCTATTCGACGGGGCCTACGAGCAGTACTTC.

The gene calls are TRBV11-3 and TRBJ2-2; weak D call: TRBD2 (6 bases). Germline-derived CDR1 and CDR2 are SGHNT and YENEEA. The CDR3 loop spans 13 amino acids. Trimming stripped 3 bases from V and 6 bases from J, with 8 bases between. The CDR3 region has the DNA TGTGCCAGCAGCTTCGGGAGATCCGGGGAGCTGTTTTTT. Encoded protein: CASSFGRSGELFF.

V and J are TRBV4-1 and TRBJ1-2, with D possibly being TRBD1 (6 bases). The CDR3 is 16 residues long. CDR1 and CDR2 (germline): MGHRA, YSYEKL. V was trimmed by 1 base and J by 4 bases, leaving 16 bases between them. This CDR3 is CASSQGGGEVGYGYTF. The CDR3 DNA reads as TGCGCCAGCAGCCAAGGAGGGGGGGAGGTGGGCTATGGCTACACCTTC.

The chain recombines TRBV6-5 with TRBJ2-7; 9 positions agree with TRBD2. The CDR3 is made up of 15 amino acids. Germline assignment: CDR1 MNHEY and CDR2 SVGAGI. V shed 0 bases, J shed 3 bases, and the junction held 3 bases outside the gene matches. The CDR3 DNA reads TGTGCCAGCAGTTACTCGATGACTAGCGGCTACGAGCAGTACTTC. It is translated as CASSYSMTSGYEQYF.

The chain combines TRBV19 with TRBJ2-7, with 7 bases matching TRBD1. CDR3 length equals 15 residues. J was trimmed by 2 bases and V by 6 bases; bases with no gene match: 10. Germline V gene sequence: CDR1 LNHDA, CDR2 SQIVND (reference sequence). The CDR3, as DNA: TGTGCCAGTAGCGCAGGACAGGCCAAGACCTACGAGCAGTACTTC. Protein: CASSAGQAKTYEQYF.

This CDR3 is CASSDQVPEAFF. In DNA, the CDR3 is TGTGCCAGCAGTGACCAGGTCCCTGAAGCTTTCTTT. The chain links TRBV6-1 to TRBJ1-1; no definite D call. V lost 3 bases and J 6 bases, leaving 8 bases between the germline ends. CDR3 length: 12 amino acids. The germline V gene has CDR1 MNHNS and CDR2 SASEGT.

The V gene is TRBV27, the J gene TRBJ2-2, with D hard to call. Germline-derived CDR1 and CDR2 are MNHEY and SMNVEV (reference sequence). Trimming shortened V by 4 bases and J by 4 bases, and 10 bases separated the two germline ends. The CDR3 contains 14 residues. For the CDR3, the DNA is TGTGCCAGCAGTTCCTGGCCCGGCACCGGGGAGCTGTTTTTT. Encoded protein: CASSSWPGTGELFF.